This is a list of T cell receptor beta chains from one sample in a study of PD-L1 blockade in urothelial cancer. Profiled with immunoSEQ multiplex PCR; TCRdb holds only in-frame clones, not every one. The sample carries about 91,000 clones, 70% to 90% recorded once. This specimen was PBMCs, taken around atezolizumab (anti-PD-L1) treatment. Receptors were obtained from an older man with urothelial cancer. Each CDR3 is given with its conserved first and last residue. A clone size is listed for some rows: how often the clone was seen (once, few, many), or a class if it is expanded.

>TRBJ2-7|TRBV18|-
CASSPEGQGLDEQYF
>TRBJ2-2|TRBV7-3|-
CASSLTGGSTGELFF
>TRBJ2-1|TRBV5-1|-
CASSLDALASGDEQFF
>TRBJ2-1|TRBV9|-
CASSGGGGIYNEQFF
>TRBJ1-1|TRBV5-6|-
CASRPGQDPFYMNTEAFF
>TRBJ2-1|TRBV10-3|once
CAISEGSGRGHNEQFF
>TRBJ2-7|TRBV4-2|-
CASSQELAGYEQYF
>TRBJ1-6|TRBV5-5|few
CASSLEVRGNSPLHF
>TRBJ1-2|TRBV30|-
CAWMGQNYGYTF
>TRBJ2-3|TRBV5-1|-
CASSWGQSTDTQYF
>TRBJ1-2|TRBV30|-
CARSGGRGYGYTF